This paragraph covers one T cell receptor beta chain sequence. Its antigen is not identified. The data derive from a study of shared clonotypes between healthy human individuals. Study findings and constraints: Naive subsets generally had larger estimated richness than memory subsets.

TCRdb's table, derived via immunoSEQ multiplex PCR, lists solely in-frame clones and lacks some. This table holds millions of clones, 85% to 95% found once. This CDR3 has 15 amino acids. The germline gives CDR1 LGHNA, CDR2 YNFKEQ. V gave up 4 bases and J gave up 0 bases, with 10 bases separating them. Sequenced input: naive CD4+ T cells from PBMCs. Subset meaning: CD45RA+ positively selected. The clonotype was recovered from a man younger than 35 in good health. Some clones in this sample may be carry-over from other donors' samples. The chain links TRBV4-2 to TRBJ1-3, with no clear D. The CDR3: CASSPRTSSGNTIYF. CDR3 sequence (DNA): TGTGCCAGCAGCCCTAGAACCAGCTCTGGAAACACCATATATTTT.